These 24 T cell receptor beta chains share one sample of origin, sequenced in a study of blood T cell repertoires in COVID-19. Produced via immunoSEQ multiplex PCR; TCRdb's table is partial and in-frame only. Of about 100,000 clones listed, over 80% are singletons. The source material was peripheral blood. The receptors derive from a man over 45 with active or convalescent COVID-19.

The rearrangement uses TRBV3-1 (or the pseudogene TRBV3-2) and TRBJ2-7; 10 bases are a match to TRBD2. This CDR3 has 13 residues. Germline loops: CDR1 LGHDT, CDR2 YNNKEL (reference sequence). The V and J ends lost 10 bases and 0 bases, in that order; junction bases with no gene match: 3. The CDR3 DNA follows: TGTGCCACCGGGACTAGCGACTCCTACGAGCAGTACTTC. This translates into CATGTSDSYEQYF.

The gene calls are TRBV7-3 and TRBJ2-7; 8 nucleotides align to TRBD1. CDR1 and CDR2 from the germline V gene are SGHTA and FQGTGA. The CDR3 is 14 residues long. Unmatched junction bases numbered 9, after V lost 5 bases and J lost 6 bases. The CDR3 protein is CASSLQGGTGEQYF. CDR3 sequence (DNA): TGTGCCAGCAGCCTACAGGGGGGAACCGGCGAGCAGTACTTC.

V and J are TRBV6-1 and TRBJ2-3, with D possibly being TRBD1 (5 bases). The V end lost 2 bases, the J end lost 3 bases, and 15 bases lay between the germline ends. CDR3 length: 16 residues. Germline loops: CDR1 MNHNS, CDR2 SASEGT. DNA for the CDR3: TGTGCCAGCAGTGAAATGGCAGGGCGTAGGACAGATACGCAGTATTTT. Residues: CASSEMAGRRTDTQYF.

This clone occurred once. This sequence joins TRBV9 and TRBJ2-3, with a weak D call TRBD2 (6 bases). Germline values: CDR1 SGDLS, CDR2 YYNGEE. The CDR3 runs to 13 residues. Trimming took off 3 bases at V and 4 bases at J, with 9 bases between the two ends. CDR3 sequence: CASSGWGADTQYF. The CDR3 DNA reads as TGTGCCAGCAGCGGATGGGGGGCAGATACGCAGTATTTT.

This clone was picked up a small number of times. J is TRBJ2-5 and V is TRBV5-1, with 10 positions matching TRBD2. With 2 bases clipped from V and 1 base from J, the junction kept 5 bases outside the gene matches. Germline CDR1 reads SGHRS; CDR2 reads YFSETQ. The CDR3 totals 16 residues. CDR3 coding DNA: TGCGCCAGCAGCTTCGGGACTAGCGCCTTCCAAGAGACCCAGTACTTC. Encoded protein: CASSFGTSAFQETQYF.

The J gene is TRBJ2-7, the V gene TRBV19; 7 bases agree with TRBD2. The germline V gene has CDR1 LNHDA and CDR2 SQIVND (reference sequence). V was pared by 5 bases and J by 0 bases, with 4 bases of the junction left unmatched. The CDR3 runs to 14 residues. The CDR3 bases are TGTGCCAGTAGTTCCACTAGCGACTCCTACGAGCAGTACTTC. Its translation: CASSSTSDSYEQYF.

The count of this clone is one. The rearrangement uses TRBV6-5 and TRBJ1-1; D unclear. CDR3 length equals 15 residues. The germline V gene encodes CDR1 MNHEY and CDR2 SVGAGI. Trimming took off 0 bases at V and 0 bases at J, with 8 bases between the two ends. In DNA form, the CDR3 reads TGTGCCAGCAGTTACTCGTCAGACATGAACACTGAAGCTTTCTTT. Its translation: CASSYSSDMNTEAFF.

The rearrangement uses TRBV5-1 and TRBJ1-1, with a tentative D call TRBD1 (5 bases). The CDR3 contains 15 residues. Germline V gives CDR1 SGHRS, CDR2 YFSETQ. Trimming pared 3 bases from V and 7 bases from J, leaving 19 bases between. The CDR3: CASSSDPQWGGEAFF. The CDR3 bases are TGCGCCAGCAGCTCGGACCCCCAATGGGGGGGTGAAGCTTTCTTT.

V is TRBV27 and J is TRBJ1-5, with 9 bases lining up with TRBD1. V shed 5 bases and J 4 bases; nucleotides not matched to a gene: 6. This CDR3 spans 15 amino acids. CDR1 MNHEY and CDR2 SMNVEV come from the germline V gene (reference sequence). The CDR3 loop is CASSLTGGENQPQHF. For the CDR3, the DNA is TGTGCCAGCAGTCTCACAGGGGGCGAAAATCAGCCCCAGCATTTT.

This rearrangement joins TRBV6-6 to TRBJ2-7, with 8 nucleotides matching TRBD2. The CDR3 spans 14 residues. Germline V gene lookup returns CDR1 MNHNY and CDR2 SVGAGI (reference sequence). Unmatched junction bases numbered 8, after V lost 6 bases and J lost 4 bases. Here the CDR3 DNA reads TGTGCCAGCAGGATTAGCGGGACTACTTACGAGCAGTACTTC. It yields the protein CASRISGTTYEQYF.

The rearrangement links TRBV9 to TRBJ2-1; 9 bases agree with TRBD2. With V trimmed by 0 bases and J by 10 bases, 8 bases remained unmatched. The CDR3 consists of 15 residues. In germline, CDR1 is SGDLS, CDR2 YYNGEE. The CDR3 bases are TGTGCCAGCAGCGTAGAGCCAGCGGGAGGCGTCGAGCAGTTCTTC. It is translated as CASSVEPAGGVEQFF.

The chain combines TRBV10-3 with TRBJ2-1; tentatively, D is TRBD2 (6 bases). The CDR3 sequence is 14 residues long. CDR1 and CDR2 (germline): ENHRY, SYGVKD. Between the trimmed V and J ends, which lost 6 bases and 5 bases, there was a span of 14 bases. In DNA, the CDR3 is TGTGCCATCAGGGGACCAGGAGGGGACAATGAGCAGTTCTTC. As protein: CAIRGPGGDNEQFF.

This clone was detected only once. The gene calls are TRBV24-1 and TRBJ2-2; 12 nucleotides agree with TRBD2. The CDR3 extends over 18 amino acids. CDR1 and CDR2 from the germline V gene are KGHDR and SFDVKD. Trimming at V came to 1 base and at J to 6 bases, leaving 8 bases not matched to a gene. The CDR3: CATSDFLAGGQAPGELFF. CDR3 coding DNA: TGTGCCACCAGTGATTTCCTAGCGGGAGGGCAAGCACCCGGGGAGCTGTTTTTT.

V and J are TRBV29-1 and TRBJ1-1, with a possible D match to TRBD1 (6 bases). V gave up 5 bases and J gave up 1 base, with 17 bases separating them. This CDR3 region has 15 residues. Germline V gene data show CDR1 as SQVTM and CDR2 as ANQGSEA. The CDR3 is CSVNRQDLPNTEAFF. The CDR3 DNA reads TGCAGCGTTAACCGACAGGACCTACCGAACACTGAAGCTTTCTTT.

This clone was recorded once. The chain is built from TRBV7-9 and TRBJ2-3; D remains ambiguous. This CDR3 spans 15 amino acids. Deletions cut 5 bases from V and 0 bases from J, with 12 bases between. Germline CDR1 is SEHNR and CDR2 is FQNEAQ (reference sequence). The CDR3 region is CASSNITSSTDTQYF. The CDR3 DNA reads as TGTGCCAGCAGCAATATCACATCTAGCACAGATACGCAGTATTTT.

CDR3 amino acids: CSVEGQFSGNTIYF. CDR3 nucleotides: TGCAGCGTTGAAGGACAGTTCTCTGGAAACACCATATATTTT. V gene TRBV29-1 combines with J gene TRBJ1-3, with D possibly being TRBD1 (5 bases). Trimming pared 1 base from V and 0 bases from J, leaving 7 bases between. Germline V CDR1 and CDR2: SQVTM, ANQGSEA. The CDR3 has 14 residues.

The chain employs TRBV24-1 and TRBJ2-3; no reliable D call. Trimming left V 4 bases short and J 0 bases short, with 13 bases between. This CDR3 is built from 16 residues. Germline V gives CDR1 KGHDR, CDR2 SFDVKD. DNA for the CDR3: TGTGCCACCAGTGACCATAGATTTACTAGCACAGATACGCAGTATTTT. Translated, it gives CATSDHRFTSTDTQYF.

This chain links TRBV5-1 with TRBJ2-3; 11 bases align to TRBD2. The CDR3 has 16 amino acids. Unmatched junction bases numbered 6, after V lost 3 bases and J lost 3 bases. CDR1 and CDR2 from the germline V gene are SGHRS and YFSETQ. The CDR3, as DNA: TGCGCCAGCAGCTCCCTAGCGGGAGGTGGAACAGATACGCAGTATTTT. This encodes CASSSLAGGGTDTQYF.

The CDR3 sequence is CASSESVAGRTEAFF. CDR3 DNA: TGTGCCAGCAGTGAATCGGTAGCGGGGAGAACTGAAGCTTTCTTT. The chain has TRBV2 and TRBJ1-1, with D hard to call. Germline values: CDR1 SNHLY, CDR2 FYNNEI. The length of the CDR3 is 15 residues. Deletions cut 2 bases from V and 5 bases from J, with 15 bases between.

This clone was seen just once. The chain employs TRBV19 and TRBJ2-2; TRBD2 matches at 7 bases. V shed 6 bases, J shed 1 base, and the junction held 5 bases outside the gene matches. Germline CDR1 reads LNHDA; CDR2 reads SQIVND (reference sequence). The CDR3 consists of 15 residues. CDR3 region: CASRQSGVNTGELFF. DNA of the CDR3: TGTGCCAGTAGACAAAGCGGGGTGAACACCGGGGAGCTGTTTTTT.

The V call is TRBV14, the J call TRBJ1-2, with 9 bases identical to TRBD1. The CDR3 extends over 14 amino acids. J gave up 4 bases and V 2 bases, and 2 bases lay outside the gene matches. Per germline, CDR1 SGHDN and CDR2 FVKESK. The CDR3 sequence is CASSQLTGGYGYTF. CDR3 bases: TGTGCCAGCAGCCAATTGACAGGGGGCTATGGCTACACCTTC.

This rearrangement joins TRBV4-1 to TRBJ1-1, with D unclear. The CDR3 covers 13 residues. Germline assignment: CDR1 MGHRA and CDR2 YSYEKL. V was trimmed by 6 bases and J by 1 base, leaving 9 bases between them. In DNA, the CDR3 is TGCGCCAGCAGTACAGCTTCGAACACTGAAGCTTTCTTT. Residues: CASSTASNTEAFF.

The rearrangement uses TRBV11-3 and TRBJ2-1; 10 bases are shared with TRBD2. CDR1 is SGHNT, CDR2 YENEEA, per germline. V gave up 0 bases and J gave up 7 bases; unmatched junction bases: 6. The CDR3 has 16 amino acids. CDR3 in amino acids: CASSLDPTSGVNEQFF. CDR3 DNA: TGTGCCAGCAGCTTAGATCCCACTAGCGGGGTTAATGAGCAGTTCTTC.

This clone has just a few counts. The V and J genes are TRBV18 and TRBJ1-1; TRBD1 is a possible D gene (6 bases). V lost 2 bases and J lost 6, with 19 bases in between. This CDR3 is 16 amino acids long. CDR1 is KGHSH, CDR2 LQKENI, per germline. CDR3 in DNA: TGTGCCAGCTCACCAAGTCTCGCAGGGGCTCTTTCTGAAGCTTTCTTT. It is translated as CASSPSLAGALSEAFF.